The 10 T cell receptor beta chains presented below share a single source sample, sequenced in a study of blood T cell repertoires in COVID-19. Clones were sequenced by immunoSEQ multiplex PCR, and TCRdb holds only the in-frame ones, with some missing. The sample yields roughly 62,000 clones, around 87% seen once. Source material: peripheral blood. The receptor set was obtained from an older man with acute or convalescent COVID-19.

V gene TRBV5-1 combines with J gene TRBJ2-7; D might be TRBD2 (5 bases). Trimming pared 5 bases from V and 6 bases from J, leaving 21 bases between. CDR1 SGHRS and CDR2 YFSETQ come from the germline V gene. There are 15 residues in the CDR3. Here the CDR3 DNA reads TGCGCCAGCAGTGCACTCGACGTCCTAGCTTCCGAGCAGTACTTC. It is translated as CASSALDVLASEQYF.

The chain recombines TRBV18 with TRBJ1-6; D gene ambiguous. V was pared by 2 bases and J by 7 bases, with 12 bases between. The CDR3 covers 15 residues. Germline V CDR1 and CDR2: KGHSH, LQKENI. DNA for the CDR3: TGTGCCAGCTCACCAGGGCTCCCGGGGAATTCACCCCTCCACTTT. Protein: CASSPGLPGNSPLHF.

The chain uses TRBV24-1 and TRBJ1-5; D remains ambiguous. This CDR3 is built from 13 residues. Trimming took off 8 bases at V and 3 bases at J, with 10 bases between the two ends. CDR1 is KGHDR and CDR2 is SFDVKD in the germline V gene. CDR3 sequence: CATNGRDNQPQHF. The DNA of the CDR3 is TGTGCCACCAACGGACGGGACAATCAGCCCCAGCATTTT.

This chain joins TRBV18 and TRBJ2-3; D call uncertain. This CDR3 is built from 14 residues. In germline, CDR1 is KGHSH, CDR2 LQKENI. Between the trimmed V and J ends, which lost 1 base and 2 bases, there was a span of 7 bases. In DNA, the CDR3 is TGTGCCAGCTCACCACTCTACGCCACAGATACGCAGTATTTT. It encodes CASSPLYATDTQYF.

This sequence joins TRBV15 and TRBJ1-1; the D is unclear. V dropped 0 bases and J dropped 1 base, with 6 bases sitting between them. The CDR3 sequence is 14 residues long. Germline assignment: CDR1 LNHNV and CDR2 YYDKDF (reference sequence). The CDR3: CATSRDGQNTEAFF. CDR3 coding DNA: TGTGCCACCAGCAGAGATGGCCAGAACACTGAAGCTTTCTTT. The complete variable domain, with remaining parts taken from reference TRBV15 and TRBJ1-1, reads DAMVIQNPRYQVTQFGKPVTLSCSQTLNHNVMYWYQQKSSQAPKLLFHYYDKDFNNEADTPDNFQSRRPNTSFCFLDIRSPGLGDTAMYLCATSRDGQNTEAFFGQGTRLTVV.

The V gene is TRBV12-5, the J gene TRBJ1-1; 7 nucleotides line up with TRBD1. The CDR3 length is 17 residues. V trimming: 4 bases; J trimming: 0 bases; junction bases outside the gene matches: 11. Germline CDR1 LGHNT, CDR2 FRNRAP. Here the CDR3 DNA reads TGTGCTAGTGGTTCCCGGGACAGACTATTCATGAACACTGAAGCTTTCTTT. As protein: CASGSRDRLFMNTEAFF.

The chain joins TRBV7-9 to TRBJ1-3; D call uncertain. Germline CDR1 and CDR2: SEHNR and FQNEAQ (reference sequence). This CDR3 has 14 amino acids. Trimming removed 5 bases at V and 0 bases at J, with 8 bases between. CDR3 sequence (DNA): TGTGCCAGCAGCCCCCGGAGCTCTGGAAACACCATATATTTT. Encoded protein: CASSPRSSGNTIYF.

The CDR3 nucleotides read TGTGCCAGTAGTATAGATCGGGAGACCCAGTACTTC. Protein sequence: CASSIDRETQYF. The chain is built from TRBV19 and TRBJ2-5; D uncertain. The V end lost 0 bases, the J end lost 5 bases, and 4 bases lay between the germline ends. The CDR3 is 12 residues long. Germline V gene lookup returns CDR1 LNHDA and CDR2 SQIVND (reference sequence).

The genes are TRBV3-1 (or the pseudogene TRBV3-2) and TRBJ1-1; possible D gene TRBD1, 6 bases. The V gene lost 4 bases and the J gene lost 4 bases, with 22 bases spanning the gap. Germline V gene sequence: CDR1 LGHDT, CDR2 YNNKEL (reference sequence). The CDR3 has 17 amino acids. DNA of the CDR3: TGTGCCAGCAGCCCCGCGGGGGCGGCAGGGCCGCTCACTGAAGCTTTCTTT. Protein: CASSPAGAAGPLTEAFF.

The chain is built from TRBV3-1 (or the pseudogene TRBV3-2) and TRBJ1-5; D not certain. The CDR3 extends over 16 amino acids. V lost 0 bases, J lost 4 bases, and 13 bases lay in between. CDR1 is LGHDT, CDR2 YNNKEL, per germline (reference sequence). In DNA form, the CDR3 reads TGTGCCAGCAGCCAAGATCGGGGTTCCCTAAATCAGCCCCAGCATTTT. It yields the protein CASSQDRGSLNQPQHF.